Below, one T cell receptor beta chain is given with its context. Its antigen is still unknown. Germline CDR1 and CDR2: SNHLY and FYNNEI. CDR3 length: 15 amino acids. The ends were cut back, 1 base at V and 0 bases at J, with 8 bases in the middle. This record comes from a study of beta chain features in type 1 diabetes. Whole-study results and caveats: Shorter TCRB CDR3s, moderately but significantly so, were found in Type 1 diabetes patients in all four CD4+ subsets. Junctions at VDJ sites from type 1 diabetes patients had fewer insertions and more deletions.

Expressed TCRB transcripts were sequenced after all isolated RNA was converted to cDNA. An average approximately 4 million reads came from naive, central memory and regulatory T cell samples. TCRdb's table, derived via immunoSEQ multiplex PCR, lists solely in-frame clones and lacks some. The data contain around 340,000 clones, roughly a fifth of them singletons. The material sequenced was naive CD4+ T cells from blood. This clonotype was obtained from a woman younger than 30 in good health. This chain uses TRBV2 with TRBJ2-3, with D possibly matching TRBD1 (5 bases). The CDR3 bases are TGTGCCAGCAGTGAAGACAAGGGGAGCACAGATACGCAGTATTTT. Translation: CASSEDKGSTDTQYF.